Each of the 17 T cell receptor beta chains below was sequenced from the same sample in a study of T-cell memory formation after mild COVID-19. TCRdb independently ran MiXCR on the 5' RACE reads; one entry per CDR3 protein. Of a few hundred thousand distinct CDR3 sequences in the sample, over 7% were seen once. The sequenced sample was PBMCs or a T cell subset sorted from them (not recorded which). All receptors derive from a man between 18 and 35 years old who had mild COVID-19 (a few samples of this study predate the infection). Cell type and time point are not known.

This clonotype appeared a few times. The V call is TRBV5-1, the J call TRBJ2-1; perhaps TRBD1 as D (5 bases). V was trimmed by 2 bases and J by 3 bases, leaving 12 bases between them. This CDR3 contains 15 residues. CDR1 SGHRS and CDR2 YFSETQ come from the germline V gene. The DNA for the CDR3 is TGCGCCAGCAGCTTACAGGCGTTAGTCTACAATGAGCAGTTCTTC. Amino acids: CASSLQALVYNEQFF.

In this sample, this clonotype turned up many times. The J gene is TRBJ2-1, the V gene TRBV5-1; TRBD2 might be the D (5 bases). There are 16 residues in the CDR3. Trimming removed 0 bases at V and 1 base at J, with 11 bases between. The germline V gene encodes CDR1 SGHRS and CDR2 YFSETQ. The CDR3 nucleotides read TGCGCCAGCAGCTTGGCTTTACGGACTTCCTACAATGAGCAGTTCTTC. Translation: CASSLALRTSYNEQFF. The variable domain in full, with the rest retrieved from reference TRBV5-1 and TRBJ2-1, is KAGVTQTPRYLIKTRGQQVTLSCSPISGHRSVSWYQQTPGQGLQFLFEYFSETQRNKGNFPGRFSGRQFSNSRSEMNVSTLELGDSALYLCASSLALRTSYNEQFFGPGTRLTVL.

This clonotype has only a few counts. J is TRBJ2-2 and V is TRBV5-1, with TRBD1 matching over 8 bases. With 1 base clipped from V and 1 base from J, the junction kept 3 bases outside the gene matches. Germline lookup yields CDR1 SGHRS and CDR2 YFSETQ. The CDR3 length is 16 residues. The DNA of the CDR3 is TGCGCCAGCAGCTTGATGGGACAGGAGAACACCGGGGAGCTGTTTTTT. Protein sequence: CASSLMGQENTGELFF. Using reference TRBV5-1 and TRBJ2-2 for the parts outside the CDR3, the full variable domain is KAGVTQTPRYLIKTRGQQVTLSCSPISGHRSVSWYQQTPGQGLQFLFEYFSETQRNKGNFPGRFSGRQFSNSRSEMNVSTLELGDSALYLCASSLMGQENTGELFFGEGSRLTVL.

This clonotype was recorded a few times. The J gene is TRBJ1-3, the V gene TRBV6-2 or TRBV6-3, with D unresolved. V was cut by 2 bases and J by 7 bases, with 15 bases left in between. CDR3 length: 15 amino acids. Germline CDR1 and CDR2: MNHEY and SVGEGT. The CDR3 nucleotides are TGTGCCAGCAGTTACAGGACTCCAATCATCAACACCATATATTTT. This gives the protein CASSYRTPIINTIYF.

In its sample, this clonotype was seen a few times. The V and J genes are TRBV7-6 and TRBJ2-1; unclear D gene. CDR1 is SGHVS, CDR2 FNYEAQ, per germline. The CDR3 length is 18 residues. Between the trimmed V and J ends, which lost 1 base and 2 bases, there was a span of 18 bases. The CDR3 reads CASSLDRWSTPTYNEQFF. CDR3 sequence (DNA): TGTGCCAGCAGCTTAGATCGCTGGAGCACCCCGACCTACAATGAGCAGTTCTTC.

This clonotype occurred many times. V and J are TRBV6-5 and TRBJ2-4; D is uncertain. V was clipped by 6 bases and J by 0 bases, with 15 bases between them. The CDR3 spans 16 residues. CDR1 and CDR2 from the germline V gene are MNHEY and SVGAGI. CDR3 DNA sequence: TGTGCCAGCAGCCCTTTGGGGTCCCTAGCCAAAAACATTCAGTACTTC. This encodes CASSPLGSLAKNIQYF.

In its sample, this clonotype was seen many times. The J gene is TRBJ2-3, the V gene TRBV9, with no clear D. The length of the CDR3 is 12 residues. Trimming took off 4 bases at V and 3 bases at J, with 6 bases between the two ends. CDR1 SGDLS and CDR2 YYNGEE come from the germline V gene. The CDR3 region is CASSTRTDTQYF. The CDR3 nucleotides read TGTGCCAGCAGCACTCGAACAGATACGCAGTATTTT.

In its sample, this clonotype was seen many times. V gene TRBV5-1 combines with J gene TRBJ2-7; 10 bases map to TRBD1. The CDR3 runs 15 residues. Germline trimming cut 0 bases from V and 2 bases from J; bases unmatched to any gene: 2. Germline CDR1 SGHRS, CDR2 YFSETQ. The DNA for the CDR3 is TGCGCCAGCAGCTTGGTAGGACAGGGGGCCTACGAGCAGTACTTC. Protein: CASSLVGQGAYEQYF.

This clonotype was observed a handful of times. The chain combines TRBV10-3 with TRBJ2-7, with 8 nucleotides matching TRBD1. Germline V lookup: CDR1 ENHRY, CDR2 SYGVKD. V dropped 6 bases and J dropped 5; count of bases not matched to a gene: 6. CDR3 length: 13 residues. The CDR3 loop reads CAISDRGFNEQYF. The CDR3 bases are TGTGCCATCAGCGACAGGGGATTCAACGAGCAGTACTTC.

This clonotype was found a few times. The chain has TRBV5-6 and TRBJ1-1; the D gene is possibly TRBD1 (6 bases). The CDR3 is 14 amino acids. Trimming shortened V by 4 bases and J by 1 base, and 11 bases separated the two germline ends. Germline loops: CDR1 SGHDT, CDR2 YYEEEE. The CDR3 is CASSADRTNTEAFF. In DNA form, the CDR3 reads TGTGCCAGCAGCGCTGACAGGACGAACACTGAAGCTTTCTTT.

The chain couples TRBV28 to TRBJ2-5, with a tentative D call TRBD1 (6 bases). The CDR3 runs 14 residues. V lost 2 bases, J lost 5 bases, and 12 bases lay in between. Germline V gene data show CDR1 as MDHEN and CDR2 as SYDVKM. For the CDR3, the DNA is TGTGCCAGCAGTTTAGTGGGGACACCGGAGACCCAGTACTTC. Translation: CASSLVGTPETQYF.

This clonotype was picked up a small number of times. CDR3 bases: TGTGCCAGCAGCTTAGGGGGGGACCGGGCGGAGACCCAGTACTTC. Translation: CASSLGGDRAETQYF. J is TRBJ2-5 and V is TRBV7-7, with a tentative D call TRBD2 (6 bases). CDR3 length equals 15 residues. The V and J ends lost 1 base and 5 bases respectively, with 14 bases between them. Germline CDR1 SSHAT, CDR2 FNYEAQ (reference sequence).

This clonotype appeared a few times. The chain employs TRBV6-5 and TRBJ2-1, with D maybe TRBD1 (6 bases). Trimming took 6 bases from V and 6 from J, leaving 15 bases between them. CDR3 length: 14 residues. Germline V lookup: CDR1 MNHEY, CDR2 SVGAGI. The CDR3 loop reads CASRGRDNTNEQFF. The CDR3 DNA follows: TGTGCCAGCAGGGGAAGGGACAACACCAATGAGCAGTTCTTC.

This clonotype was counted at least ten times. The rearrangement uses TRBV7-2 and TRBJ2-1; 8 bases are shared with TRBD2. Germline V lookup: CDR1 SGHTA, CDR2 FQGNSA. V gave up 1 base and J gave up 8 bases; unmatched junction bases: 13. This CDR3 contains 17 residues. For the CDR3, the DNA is TGTGCCAGCAGCTTAGTGTATCTAGCGGGCAAAGGCGATGAGCAGTTCTTC. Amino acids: CASSLVYLAGKGDEQFF.

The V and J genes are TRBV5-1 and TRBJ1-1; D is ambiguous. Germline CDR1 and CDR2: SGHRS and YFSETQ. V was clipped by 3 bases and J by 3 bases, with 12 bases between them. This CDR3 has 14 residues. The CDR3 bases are TGCGCCAGCAGCTCCCCGGCAGCCCACACTGAAGCTTTCTTT. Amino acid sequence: CASSSPAAHTEAFF.

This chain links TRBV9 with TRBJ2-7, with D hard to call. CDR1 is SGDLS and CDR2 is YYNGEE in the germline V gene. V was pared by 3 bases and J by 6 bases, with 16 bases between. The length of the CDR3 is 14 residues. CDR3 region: CASSEDPGLGEQYF. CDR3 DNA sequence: TGTGCCAGCAGCGAGGACCCCGGGCTTGGCGAGCAGTACTTC.

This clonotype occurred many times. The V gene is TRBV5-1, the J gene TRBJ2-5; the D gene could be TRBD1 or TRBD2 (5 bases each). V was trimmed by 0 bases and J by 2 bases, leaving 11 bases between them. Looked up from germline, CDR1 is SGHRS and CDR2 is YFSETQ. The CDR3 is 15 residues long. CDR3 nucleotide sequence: TGCGCCAGCAGCTTGGCCGGGGCAGGACAAGAGACCCAGTACTTC. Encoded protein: CASSLAGAGQETQYF.